This T cell receptor (beta chain) appears in the sequencing data of a study of blood T cell repertoires in COVID-19. Study in general: Sites across the United States, Italy and Spain contributed samples from acute and convalescent COVID-19.

Clones were sequenced by immunoSEQ multiplex PCR, and TCRdb holds only the in-frame ones, with some missing. There are around 130,000 clones in the sample; 88% occur only once, and about 2% lies in the top ten. Trimming removed 3 bases from V and 4 bases from J; junction bases left unmatched: 3. Germline CDR1 and CDR2: SGHTA and FQGTGA. There are 14 residues in the CDR3. The receptor's source is a man aged 65 to 85 with active COVID-19. The specimen was peripheral blood. The chain employs TRBV7-3 and TRBJ2-3, with 8 bases lining up with TRBD1. In DNA form, the CDR3 reads TGTGCCAGCAGCTTCGGACAGGGCTCAGATACGCAGTATTTT. Its translation: CASSFGQGSDTQYF.